This TCR beta chain was sequenced during a study of T cells in Graves' hyperthyroidism and ophthalmopathy. Study summary: Peripheral blood was acquired at first diagnosis, ahead of any therapy whatsoever. The study, taken as a whole, reports: A 13 V-J model separated ophthalmopathy from stable hyperthyroidism.

CDR1 and CDR2 from the germline V gene are SGDLS and YYNGEE. The CDR3 is made up of 16 amino acids. Trimming pared 3 bases from V and 0 bases from J, leaving 13 bases between. Comment on this clonotype: Its antigen is still unknown.

Stable disease denoted Graves' hyperthyroidism without ophthalmopathy progression within 18 months. With a duration under 2 months, the hyperthyroidism was newly diagnosed in patients aged 18 to 65. Researchers amplified the TCR beta CDR3 regions from RNA transcripts. First-round RT-PCR with HTBI primers amplified the TCR CDR3 region. One entry per CDR3 protein, called by TCRdb with MiXCR from the multiplex PCR reads. This repertoire shows over 650,000 distinct CDR3 sequences, 16% found once; its top ten account for under 10%. The receptor's source is a man between 18 and 35 years old with Graves' hyperthyroidism. The V and J genes are TRBV9 and TRBJ2-1; TRBD2 might be the D (6 bases). The specimen was blood. The CDR3 sequence is CASSGNGRDSYNEQFF. The CDR3 coding sequence is TGTGCCAGCAGCGGGAATGGGCGGGACTCCTACAATGAGCAGTTCTTC.